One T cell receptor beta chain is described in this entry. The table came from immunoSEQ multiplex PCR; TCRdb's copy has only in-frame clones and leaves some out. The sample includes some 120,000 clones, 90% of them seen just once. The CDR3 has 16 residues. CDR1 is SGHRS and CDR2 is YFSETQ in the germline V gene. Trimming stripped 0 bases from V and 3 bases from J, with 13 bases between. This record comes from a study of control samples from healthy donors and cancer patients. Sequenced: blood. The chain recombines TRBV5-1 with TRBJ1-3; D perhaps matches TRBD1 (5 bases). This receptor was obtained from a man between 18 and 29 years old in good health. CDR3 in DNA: TGCGCCAGCAGCTTGGTTGGGACCGCCCTTGGAAACACCATATATTTT. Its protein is CASSLVGTALGNTIYF.